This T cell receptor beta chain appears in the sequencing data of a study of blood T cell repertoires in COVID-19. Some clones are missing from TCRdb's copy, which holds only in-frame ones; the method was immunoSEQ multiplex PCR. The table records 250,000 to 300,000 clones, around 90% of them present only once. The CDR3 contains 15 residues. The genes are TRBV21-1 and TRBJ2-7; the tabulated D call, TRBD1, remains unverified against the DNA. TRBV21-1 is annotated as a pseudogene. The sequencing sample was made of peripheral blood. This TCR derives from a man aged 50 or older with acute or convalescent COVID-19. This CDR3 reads CASSNAGTDVYEQYF. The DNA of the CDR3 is TGTGCCAGCAGCAATGCCGGGACAGACGTGTACGAGCAGTACTTC.